The 13 T cell receptor beta chains listed next were all sequenced from one sample in a study of cytomegalovirus exposure and HLA in healthy donors. The PCR was carried out with 60 Vbeta primers and 13 Jbeta primers. Libraries were prepared by immunoSEQ multiplex PCR; TCRdb keeps only in-frame clonotypes and omits some of them. The table has about 300,000 clones, more than 80% seen once. Sequencing was done on a sample of PBMCs. The receptors were gathered from a man between 35 and 55 years old in good health and CMV-seropositive.

This clone has just a few counts. This CDR3 is CASSDGNRGVAEAFF. The CDR3 region has the DNA TGTGCCAGCAGTGACGGGAACAGGGGAGTGGCTGAAGCTTTCTTT. The V gene is TRBV6-6, the J gene TRBJ1-1, with 7 bases fitting TRBD1. CDR3 length: 15 amino acids. Germline V lookup: CDR1 MNHNY, CDR2 SVGAGI (reference sequence). Germline trimming cut 5 bases from V and 6 bases from J; bases unmatched to any gene: 12.

CDR3 sequence (DNA): TGCGCCAGCAACTTGACTAGCGGGAGTAGAGAGACCCAGTACTTC. Translating gives CASNLTSGSRETQYF. V and J are TRBV10-1 and TRBJ2-5, with TRBD2 identical over 12 bases. In germline, CDR1 is WNHNN, CDR2 SYGVQD (reference sequence). The CDR3 has 15 residues. The ends lost 7 bases at V and 4 bases at J; junction bases unmatched: 7.

This clone occurred once. This chain links TRBV6-6 with TRBJ2-5; D perhaps matches TRBD1 (6 bases). The end of the DNA is better explained by TRBJ2-7, so the J call may be wrong. CDR3 length: 12 residues. CDR1 MNHNY and CDR2 SVGAGI come from the germline V gene (reference sequence). The CDR3 spells CASSGQSYEQYF. In DNA, the CDR3 is TGTGCCAGCAGCGGACAGAGCTACGAGCAGTACTTC.

V gene TRBV7-2 combines with J gene TRBJ2-1, with 7 bases identical to TRBD1. CDR1 and CDR2 (germline): SGHTA, FQGNSA. V lost 5 bases, J lost 5 bases, and 9 bases stayed unmatched. The length of the CDR3 is 15 residues. CDR3 in amino acids: CASSAGTARHNEQFF. The CDR3 nucleotides read TGTGCCAGCAGCGCCGGGACAGCGCGGCACAATGAGCAGTTCTTC.

The gene calls are TRBV7-8 and TRBJ2-7, with 10 bases that match TRBD1. The CDR3 loop spans 14 amino acids. The ends lost 4 bases at V and 4 bases at J; junction bases unmatched: 4. Germline lookup yields CDR1 SGHVS and CDR2 FQNEAQ. This chain's CDR3 is CASSSTGGAYEQYF. CDR3 nucleotide sequence: TGTGCCAGCAGCTCGACAGGGGGCGCGTACGAGCAGTACTTC. Complete variable domain (other parts from reference TRBV7-8 and TRBJ2-7): GAGVSQSPRYKVAKRGQDVALRCDPISGHVSLFWYQQALGQGPEFLTYFQNEAQLDKSGLPSDRFFAERPEGSVSTLKIQRTQQEDSAVYLCASSSTGGAYEQYFGPGTRLTVT.

The chain has TRBV5-6 and TRBJ2-7, with D possibly matching TRBD2 (5 bases). The V end lost 0 bases, the J end lost 3 bases, and 13 bases lay between the germline ends. Germline V lookup: CDR1 SGHDT, CDR2 YYEEEE. The CDR3 sequence is 15 residues long. CDR3: CASSLAGRGDYEQYF. DNA of the CDR3: TGTGCCAGCAGCTTGGCCGGCCGGGGAGACTACGAGCAGTACTTC.

The V and J genes are TRBV28 and TRBJ1-1; TRBD1 aligns across 9 bases. The germline V gene has CDR1 MDHEN and CDR2 SYDVKM. Germline trimming cut 4 bases from V and 1 base from J; bases unmatched to any gene: 4. CDR3 length: 15 amino acids. The CDR3 reads CASSSQGAGNTEAFF. DNA of the CDR3: TGTGCCAGCAGTTCACAGGGGGCCGGGAACACTGAAGCTTTCTTT.

The rearrangement links TRBV18 to TRBJ1-1, with 7 bases identical to TRBD1. The V gene's germline CDR1 is KGHSH and CDR2 LQKENI. V was clipped by 3 bases and J by 0 bases; unmatched bases: 4. The CDR3 is 15 residues long. CDR3 nucleotides: TGTGCCAGCTCACCGTGGACAGGATTGAACACTGAAGCTTTCTTT. Its translation: CASSPWTGLNTEAFF.

In its sample, this clone was seen a few times. The chain uses TRBV6-5 and TRBJ1-5; 7 bases line up with TRBD1. The CDR3 has 15 amino acids. Germline V CDR1 and CDR2: MNHEY, SVGAGI. V dropped 6 bases and J dropped 1; count of bases not matched to a gene: 6. DNA of the CDR3: TGTGCCAGCAGCGACAGGGCCTACAGCAATCAGCCCCAGCATTTT. Protein sequence: CASSDRAYSNQPQHF.

This clone was recorded only once. The chain carries TRBV10-2 and TRBJ2-1; TRBD2 matches at 16 bases. The CDR3 has 16 residues. Germline-derived CDR1 and CDR2 are WSHSY and SAAADI. V shed 7 bases, J shed 5 bases, and the junction held 5 bases outside the gene matches. CDR3 bases: TGCGCCAGCAACAAGGGACTAGCGGGAGGGGACAATGAGCAGTTCTTC. Its translation: CASNKGLAGGDNEQFF.

The chain couples TRBV28 to TRBJ2-7; weak D call: TRBD1 (5 bases). The CDR3 is 13 amino acids. Germline V gene data show CDR1 as MDHEN and CDR2 as SYDVKM. Deletions cut 4 bases from V and 5 bases from J, with 12 bases between. The CDR3 DNA is TGTGCCAGCAGTTCGACAGAGTCAAACGAGCAGTACTTC. As protein: CASSSTESNEQYF.

The V call is TRBV5-1, the J call TRBJ2-3; 9 positions agree with TRBD1. The CDR3 runs 16 residues. Germline loops: CDR1 SGHRS, CDR2 YFSETQ. J lost 2 bases, V lost 0 bases, and 4 bases had no gene match. The CDR3 reads CASSLDGDRATDTQYF. As DNA, the CDR3 is TGCGCCAGCAGCTTGGACGGGGACAGGGCCACAGATACGCAGTATTTT.

The gene calls are TRBV13 and TRBJ2-7, with a weak D call TRBD2 (6 bases). Trimming shortened V by 7 bases and J by 2 bases, and 21 bases separated the two germline ends. CDR1 is PRHDT and CDR2 is FYEKMQ in the germline V gene (reference sequence). This CDR3 is built from 16 residues. The CDR3 DNA reads TGTGCCAGCAATAACGCTGGGCGGGACGCCGCCTACGAGCAGTACTTC. Protein sequence: CASNNAGRDAAYEQYF.